The 18 T cell receptor beta chains reported below all come from one sample, sequenced in a study of cytomegalovirus exposure and HLA in healthy donors. Both 60 Vbeta primers and 13 Jbeta primers went into the PCR. Measured with immunoSEQ multiplex PCR; TCRdb has only the in-frame clones, and not every one. This sample has about 160,000 clones; more than 75% occur once, and the top ten carry about 9.9%. Material: PBMCs. The source of these receptors is a man aged 18 to 30 in good health and CMV-seropositive.

The chain joins TRBV7-9 to TRBJ2-5; D is possibly TRBD1 (6 bases). The V end lost 1 base, the J end lost 5 bases, and 11 bases lay between the germline ends. The CDR3 is made up of 14 amino acids. In germline, CDR1 is SEHNR, CDR2 FQNEAQ (reference sequence). CDR3 bases: TGTGCCAGCAGCTTAGAGGACAGTCGGGAGACCCAGTACTTC. Its translation: CASSLEDSRETQYF.

This CDR3 reads CASSSRGQGYEQYF. CDR3 nucleotide sequence: TGTGCCAGCAGCTCTAGGGGACAGGGCTACGAGCAGTACTTC. V gene TRBV7-2 combines with J gene TRBJ2-7, with TRBD1 matching over 9 bases. Per germline, CDR1 SGHTA and CDR2 FQGNSA. With 4 bases clipped from V and 3 bases from J, the junction kept 4 bases outside the gene matches. The CDR3 is 14 residues long.

A few counts support this clone. This rearrangement joins TRBV6-5 to TRBJ2-3; the match to TRBD1 covers 9 bases. J gave up 5 bases and V 0 bases, and 3 bases lay outside the gene matches. Germline lookup yields CDR1 MNHEY and CDR2 SVGAGI. This CDR3 has 15 amino acids. This chain's CDR3 is CASSYSDRGIDTQYF. The CDR3 DNA sequence: TGTGCCAGCAGTTACTCGGACAGGGGCATAGATACGCAGTATTTT.

This clone has only one observation. The chain links TRBV7-9 to TRBJ2-2; the match to TRBD1 covers 10 bases. Germline CDR1 SEHNR, CDR2 FQNEAQ (reference sequence). Trimming took 4 bases from V and 4 from J; bases not matched to a gene: 6. The CDR3 is 16 amino acids. The CDR3 nucleotides read TGTGCCAGCAGCTCGACCCGGGACAGGGGCACCGGGGAGCTGTTTTTT. Protein sequence: CASSSTRDRGTGELFF.

The rearrangement links TRBV15 to TRBJ2-2, with 10 bases lining up with TRBD1. Per the germline V gene, CDR1 is LNHNV and CDR2 is YYDKDF (reference sequence). J gave up 5 bases and V 0 bases, and 3 bases lay outside the gene matches. This CDR3 is 16 amino acids long. CDR3 in amino acids: CATSRDWTGGTGELFF. The CDR3 nucleotides read TGTGCCACCAGCAGAGACTGGACAGGGGGGACCGGGGAGCTGTTTTTT.

The V gene is TRBV30, the J gene TRBJ2-5; 9 nucleotides line up with TRBD2. J lost 5 bases, V lost 0 bases, and 13 bases had no gene match. This CDR3 has 17 amino acids. Germline loops: CDR1 GTSNPN, CDR2 SVGIG (reference sequence). The CDR3 nucleotides read TGTGCCTGGAGTGTCAAACTAGCGGGTGCATTCCCGGAGACCCAGTACTTC. Amino acids: CAWSVKLAGAFPETQYF.

J is TRBJ2-7 and V is TRBV5-8; 12 bases align to TRBD1. The CDR3 covers 16 residues. CDR1 and CDR2 from the germline V gene are SGHTS and YDEGEE. V trimming: 4 bases; J trimming: 3 bases; junction bases outside the gene matches: 8. This CDR3 reads CASSRIRDRGLYEQYF. The CDR3 nucleotides read TGTGCCAGCAGCAGAATCCGGGACAGGGGGCTCTACGAGCAGTACTTC.

This clone was seen once. The chain carries TRBV4-1 and TRBJ2-5; D not resolved. The end of the DNA is better explained by TRBJ2-7, so the J call may be wrong. CDR1 and CDR2 from the germline V gene are MGHRA and YSYEKL. The CDR3 is 13 residues long. The CDR3 sequence: CASSQRSFYEQYF. The DNA for the CDR3 is TGCGCCAGCAGCCAAAGAAGTTTCTACGAGCAGTACTTC.

The rearrangement joins TRBV11-2 to TRBJ1-3; D unresolved. Trimming left V 1 base short and J 0 bases short, with 7 bases between. CDR1 SGHAT and CDR2 FQNNGV come from the germline V gene. The CDR3 is made up of 15 amino acids. CDR3 loop: CASSLVSLSGNTIYF. DNA for the CDR3: TGTGCCAGCAGCTTAGTCTCCCTCTCTGGAAACACCATATATTTT. The full variable domain, in which reference TRBV11-2 and TRBJ1-3 provide the parts outside the CDR3, is EAGVAQSPRYKIIEKRQSVAFWCNPISGHATLYWYQQILGQGPKLLIQFQNNGVVDDSQLPKDRFSAERLKGVDSTLKIQPAKLEDSAVYLCASSLVSLSGNTIYFGEGSWLTVV.

V gene TRBV4-2 combines with J gene TRBJ1-1; the D gene is possibly TRBD1 (5 bases). CDR1 is LGHNA and CDR2 is YNFKEQ in the germline V gene. The CDR3 is 16 amino acids. V was trimmed by 0 bases and J by 1 base, leaving 12 bases between them. This CDR3 is CASSQELGGWNTEAFF. In DNA, the CDR3 is TGTGCCAGCAGCCAAGAGCTGGGGGGATGGAACACTGAAGCTTTCTTT.

This chain links TRBV6-5 with TRBJ1-6; weak D call: TRBD1 (6 bases). Germline V gene data show CDR1 as MNHEY and CDR2 as SVGAGI. This CDR3 is 14 amino acids long. V lost 6 bases to trimming and J lost 7 bases, with 13 bases between them. The CDR3 region is CASRGLRGNSPLHF. The DNA of the CDR3 is TGTGCCAGCAGAGGGCTTAGGGGGAATTCACCCCTCCACTTT.

The rearrangement joins TRBV5-1 to TRBJ2-3; 9 nucleotides match TRBD2. With 0 bases clipped from V and 1 base from J, the junction kept 12 bases outside the gene matches. CDR1 and CDR2 (germline): SGHRS, YFSETQ. The CDR3 extends over 19 amino acids. The CDR3 region is CASSLGGRSRLAGTDTQYF. CDR3 DNA sequence: TGCGCCAGCAGCTTGGGAGGTCGGTCGCGACTAGCGGGCACAGATACGCAGTATTTT.

The chain carries TRBV7-8 and TRBJ1-6, with no clear D. The CDR3 length is 14 residues. The ends were cut back, 2 bases at V and 7 bases at J, with 9 bases in the middle. Germline V gene data show CDR1 as SGHVS and CDR2 as FQNEAQ. In nucleotides, the CDR3 is TGTGCCAGCAGCTTAATGGGAGCAAATTCACCCCTCCACTTT. It translates to CASSLMGANSPLHF.

The sample holds a few counts of this clone. The chain recombines TRBV4-3 with TRBJ1-4, with D uncertain. The CDR3 sequence is 14 residues long. V lost 2 bases to trimming and J lost 7 bases, with 11 bases between them. Germline CDR1 reads LGHNA; CDR2 reads YSLEER. CDR3 nucleotides: TGCGCCAGCAGCCAAACCACGGGAGGTGAAAAACTGTTTTTT. Translating gives CASSQTTGGEKLFF.

The genes are TRBV4-3 and TRBJ2-2, with TRBD2 matching over 15 bases. Germline V CDR1 and CDR2: LGHNA, YSLEER. The J segment lost 7 bases and the V segment lost 1 base, leaving 10 bases of the junction unmatched. The CDR3 extends over 19 amino acids. CDR3 sequence: CASSQGTSGGALVGGELFF. CDR3 sequence (DNA): TGCGCCAGCAGCCAAGGGACTAGCGGGGGGGCCTTGGTAGGCGGGGAGCTGTTTTTT.

This clone counts as medium-sized. The V and J genes are TRBV15 and TRBJ2-5; TRBD1 aligns across 7 bases. Losses at the gene ends were 0 bases for V and 7 bases for J; bases not matched to a gene: 8. The germline gives CDR1 LNHNV, CDR2 YYDKDF (reference sequence). CDR3 length: 15 amino acids. In nucleotides, the CDR3 is TGTGCCACCAGCAGAGATTCGAGGGGGCGTGGGACCCAGTACTTC. Translation gives CATSRDSRGRGTQYF.

The rearrangement links TRBV13 to TRBJ2-6; D uncertain. V gave up 4 bases and J gave up 4 bases, with 8 bases separating them. The CDR3 has 14 amino acids. Germline V gene sequence: CDR1 PRHDT, CDR2 FYEKMQ (reference sequence). CDR3 sequence reads: CASSSFEGANVLTF. CDR3 DNA: TGTGCCAGCAGCTCTTTTGAGGGGGCCAACGTCCTGACTTTC.

V usage is TRBV5-4 and J usage is TRBJ1-2, with TRBD1 as a possible D gene (5 bases). The CDR3 length is 13 residues. Trimming took 9 bases from V and 3 from J, leaving 15 bases between them. CDR1 is SGHNT and CDR2 is YYREEE in the germline V gene (reference sequence). The CDR3 nucleotides read TGTGCCACCACGGGGGGTTTAGACTATGGCTACACCTTC. Translated: CATTGGLDYGYTF.